These 24 T cell receptor beta chains originate from one sample sequenced in a study of control samples from healthy donors and cancer patients. The method was immunoSEQ multiplex PCR; TCRdb's version includes in-frame clones alone and lacks a portion of them. Seen here are approximately 65,000 clones, just under 90% observed once, and the top ten hold over 15%. The material sequenced was PBMCs. These receptors were obtained from a man between 60 and 75 years old with lung cancer.

With regard to this clone: One junction end disagrees with the germline gene, perhaps due to a read error. V is TRBV18 and J is TRBJ1-2; no clear D. This CDR3 has 13 residues. Per the germline V gene, CDR1 is KGHSH and CDR2 is LQKENI. The DNA for the CDR3 is TGTGCCGGCTCACCAGGTACACGGGGAGGCTACACCTTC. Translating it yields CAGSPGTRGGYTF.

The chain is built from TRBV7-2 and TRBJ1-6, with D unclear. V gave up 5 bases and J gave up 10 bases, with 15 bases separating them. The CDR3 is 14 residues long. Germline V lookup: CDR1 SGHTA, CDR2 FQGNSA. This CDR3 is CASSPFSLESPLHF. CDR3 DNA: TGTGCCAGCAGCCCCTTTAGTCTCGAATCACCCCTCCACTTT.

This clone came up once. The chain employs TRBV4-2 and TRBJ2-3, with 7 bases identical to TRBD2. Germline lookup yields CDR1 LGHNA and CDR2 YNFKEQ. The CDR3 spans 17 residues. The V segment lost 0 bases and the J segment 1 base; nucleotides outside the gene matches: 7. CDR3 DNA sequence: TGTGCCAGCAGCCAAGATCTCGGGGCGGGGGGCACAGATACGCAGTATTTT. This gives the protein CASSQDLGAGGTDTQYF.

The chain couples TRBV6-5 to TRBJ1-5; 8 nucleotides line up with TRBD1. CDR3 length equals 13 residues. With V trimmed by 10 bases and J by 6 bases, 8 bases remained unmatched. Germline V CDR1 and CDR2: MNHEY, SVGAGI. The CDR3 sequence: CATQQGGGQPQHF. The CDR3 DNA sequence: TGTGCCACACAACAGGGGGGGGGTCAGCCCCAGCATTTT.

The chain couples TRBV6-5 to TRBJ1-1, with a weak D call TRBD1 (5 bases). V was trimmed by 6 bases and J by 0 bases, leaving 11 bases between them. In germline, CDR1 is MNHEY, CDR2 SVGAGI. This CDR3 contains 14 residues. CDR3 sequence reads: CASRPGTLNTEAFF. In DNA form, the CDR3 reads TGTGCCAGCAGGCCAGGGACTCTGAACACTGAAGCTTTCTTT.

CDR3 in amino acids: CASSLSEPDTQYF. In nucleotides, the CDR3 is TGTGCCAGCAGTTTATCGGAGCCAGATACGCAGTATTTT. This rearrangement joins TRBV27 to TRBJ2-3; D call uncertain. CDR1 and CDR2 (germline): MNHEY, SMNVEV (reference sequence). CDR3 size: 13 residues. The V end lost 0 bases, the J end lost 4 bases, and 5 bases lay between the germline ends.

This chain connects TRBV3-1 (or the pseudogene TRBV3-2) to TRBJ1-5; maybe TRBD1 (6 bases). The CDR3 is 15 residues long. V dropped 4 bases and J dropped 0 bases, with 10 bases sitting between them. The germline V gene encodes CDR1 LGHDT and CDR2 YNNKEL (reference sequence). CDR3 amino acids: CASSLGGASNQPQHF. The CDR3, as DNA: TGTGCCAGCAGCCTTGGGGGGGCTAGCAATCAGCCCCAGCATTTT.

This sequence joins TRBV30 and TRBJ2-3; D may be TRBD1 or TRBD2 (5 bases each). Deletions cut 0 bases from V and 6 bases from J, with 16 bases between. The CDR3 has 15 residues. Per the germline V gene, CDR1 is GTSNPN and CDR2 is SVGIG (reference sequence). CDR3 residues: CAWSVGGTFDDTQYF. CDR3 coding DNA: TGTGCCTGGAGTGTAGGTGGGACCTTTGACGATACGCAGTATTTT.

The genes are TRBV30 and TRBJ1-5; possible D gene TRBD1, 6 bases. V lost 2 bases and J lost 4, with 12 bases in between. This CDR3 contains 14 residues. Looked up from germline, CDR1 is GTSNPN and CDR2 is SVGIG (reference sequence). CDR3 coding DNA: TGTGCCTGGAGTTACCTACAGGGTAATCAGCCCCAGCATTTT. Translated: CAWSYLQGNQPQHF.

The rearrangement uses TRBV15 and TRBJ1-1, with 8 bases aligning to TRBD1. The CDR3 runs 15 residues. Germline loops: CDR1 LNHNV, CDR2 YYDKDF (reference sequence). The V gene end was trimmed by 0 bases and the J gene end by 7 bases; junction bases not matched to a gene: 7. CDR3 bases: TGTGCCACCAGCAGAGATCCGGGACAGGCTAATGAAGCTTTCTTT. Translated: CATSRDPGQANEAFF.

This clone has just one count. The chain uses TRBV11-3 and TRBJ2-6; D remains unclear. From germline, CDR1 is SGHNT and CDR2 YENEEA. CDR3 length: 13 residues. The ends were cut back, 5 bases at V and 1 base at J, with 3 bases in the middle. This CDR3 is CASSASGANVLTF. CDR3 DNA: TGTGCCAGCAGCGCGTCTGGGGCCAACGTCCTGACTTTC.

CDR3 in amino acids: CASSSDRGKTQYF. The CDR3 coding sequence is TGTGCCAGCAGTTCGGACAGGGGGAAGACCCAGTACTTC. The V gene is TRBV12-3 or TRBV12-4, the J gene TRBJ2-5; TRBD1 agrees at 10 bases. CDR3 length: 13 residues. V trimming: 4 bases; J trimming: 6 bases; junction bases outside the gene matches: 2.

The gene calls are TRBV2 and TRBJ1-4; 9 nucleotides match TRBD1. The CDR3 totals 14 residues. The germline V gene encodes CDR1 SNHLY and CDR2 FYNNEI. The V segment lost 5 bases and the J segment 8 bases; nucleotides outside the gene matches: 6. The CDR3 reads CASSLDRGREKLFF. For the CDR3, the DNA is TGTGCCAGCAGTCTGGACAGGGGAAGGGAAAAACTGTTTTTT. Full variable domain (rest looked up from reference TRBV2 and TRBJ1-4): EPEVTQTPSHQVTQMGQEVILRCVPISNHLYFYWYRQILGQKVEFLVSFYNNEISEKSEIFDDQFSVERPDGSNFTLKIRSTKLEDSAMYFCASSLDRGREKLFFGSGTQLSVL.

This clone was seen once. The J gene is TRBJ2-7, the V gene TRBV11-3; possibly TRBD1 for D (6 bases). Germline lookup yields CDR1 SGHNT and CDR2 YENEEA. Deletions cut 5 bases from V and 0 bases from J, with 11 bases between. The CDR3 is made up of 14 amino acids. The CDR3, as DNA: TGTGCCAGCAGCGCACAGGGTGTCTCCTACGAGCAGTACGTC. This gives the protein CASSAQGVSYEQYV.

This clone has only one observation. The gene calls are TRBV9 and TRBJ1-5; possible D gene TRBD1, 6 bases. Trimming took 2 bases from V and 3 from J, leaving 12 bases between them. CDR1 is SGDLS and CDR2 is YYNGEE in the germline V gene. The CDR3 spans 15 residues. CDR3 in DNA: TGTGCCAGCAGCGTCGGACAGAACCCCAATCAGCCCCAGCATTTT. Translating gives CASSVGQNPNQPQHF. The entire variable domain, with the rest obtained from reference TRBV9 and TRBJ1-5, is as follows: DSGVTQTPKHLITATGQRVTLRCSPRSGDLSVYWYQQSLDQGLQFLIQYYNGEERAKGNILERFSAQQFPDLHSELNLSSLELGDSALYFCASSVGQNPNQPQHFGDGTRLSIL.

This chain uses TRBV24-1 with TRBJ1-1, with D possibly TRBD1 on 6 matching bases. The CDR3 totals 15 residues. Germline V lookup: CDR1 KGHDR, CDR2 SFDVKD. The V end was cut by 4 bases, the J end by 7 bases, with 18 bases between. Written as DNA, the CDR3 is TGTGCCACCAGTGAGGGCCTTTACAGGGCCGGTGAAGCTTTCTTT. Residues: CATSEGLYRAGEAFF.

The gene calls are TRBV5-1 and TRBJ2-2, with unresolved D. The length of the CDR3 is 14 residues. V was pared by 5 bases and J by 1 base, with 9 bases between. Germline V gene sequence: CDR1 SGHRS, CDR2 YFSETQ. The CDR3 DNA is TGCGCCAGCAGTTTTCTAGGGAACACCGGGGAGCTGTTTTTT. Its protein is CASSFLGNTGELFF.

The rearrangement links TRBV19 to TRBJ1-1; D perhaps matches TRBD1 (6 bases). The CDR3 is 14 residues long. Germline CDR1 reads LNHDA; CDR2 reads SQIVND (reference sequence). V lost 3 bases and J 5 bases, leaving 13 bases between the germline ends. The CDR3 bases are TGTGCCAGTAGTATGATTCAGGGGAGAACTGAAGCTTTCTTT. Its translation: CASSMIQGRTEAFF.

As DNA, the CDR3 is TGCGCCAGCAGCTTGGAGGCCCGCTGGGACAGGTCCTACGAGCAGTACTTC. Its protein is CASSLEARWDRSYEQYF. V and J are TRBV5-1 and TRBJ2-7; 8 nucleotides match TRBD1. The CDR3 sequence is 17 residues long. The ends lost 0 bases at V and 1 base at J; junction bases unmatched: 9. Germline CDR1 reads SGHRS; CDR2 reads YFSETQ. Full variable domain (missing parts from reference TRBV5-1 and TRBJ2-7): KAGVTQTPRYLIKTRGQQVTLSCSPISGHRSVSWYQQTPGQGLQFLFEYFSETQRNKGNFPGRFSGRQFSNSRSEMNVSTLELGDSALYLCASSLEARWDRSYEQYFGPGTRLTVT.

The CDR3: CASSLGGGFTEAFF. Written as DNA, the CDR3 is TGTGCCAGCTCCCTCGGGGGGGGGTTCACTGAAGCTTTCTTT. The rearrangement links TRBV18 to TRBJ1-1, with a tentative D call TRBD1 (5 bases). CDR1 and CDR2 (germline): KGHSH, LQKENI. The length of the CDR3 is 14 residues. Trimming took off 6 bases at V and 4 bases at J, with 15 bases between the two ends.

The chain has TRBV2 and TRBJ2-2; TRBD1 is a possible D gene (6 bases). The germline V and J ends were trimmed by 2 bases and 4 bases, with 14 bases remaining between them. This CDR3 has 16 amino acids. Germline CDR1 and CDR2: SNHLY and FYNNEI. In DNA, the CDR3 is TGTGCCAGCAGTGAATGGGGGCGAGGGGCCACCGGGGAGCTGTTTTTT. Protein product: CASSEWGRGATGELFF. The full variable domain, rest sourced from reference TRBV2 and TRBJ2-2, is EPEVTQTPSHQVTQMGQEVILRCVPISNHLYFYWYRQILGQKVEFLVSFYNNEISEKSEIFDDQFSVERPDGSNFTLKIRSTKLEDSAMYFCASSEWGRGATGELFFGEGSRLTVL.

The sample holds a few counts of this clone. The genes are TRBV7-9 and TRBJ1-4; no reliable D call. The germline CDR1 and CDR2 sequences are SEHNR and FQNEAQ (reference sequence). Trimming removed 4 bases at V and 0 bases at J, with 3 bases between. CDR3 length equals 13 residues. The CDR3 sequence is CASSSATNEKLFF. CDR3 DNA sequence: TGTGCCAGCAGCTCCGCAACTAATGAAAAACTGTTTTTT.

This clone was counted only a few times. The genes are TRBV6-1 and TRBJ2-2; D is perhaps TRBD1 or TRBD2 (5 bases each). V was shortened by 0 bases and J by 6 bases, with 8 bases between the two germline ends. The CDR3 length is 14 residues. Germline CDR1 reads MNHNS; CDR2 reads SASEGT. The CDR3 coding sequence is TGTGCCAGCAGTGAAGCGCGAGGGGCCGGGGAGCTGTTTTTT. As protein: CASSEARGAGELFF.

The chain combines TRBV7-9 with TRBJ1-5; 7 bases match TRBD1. This CDR3 spans 15 amino acids. Germline V gives CDR1 SEHNR, CDR2 FQNEAQ (reference sequence). Trimming took 2 bases from V and 1 from J; bases not matched to a gene: 2. The CDR3 coding sequence is TGTGCCAGCAGCTTACAGGGGGGGAGCAATCAGCCCCAGCATTTT. The encoded protein is CASSLQGGSNQPQHF.